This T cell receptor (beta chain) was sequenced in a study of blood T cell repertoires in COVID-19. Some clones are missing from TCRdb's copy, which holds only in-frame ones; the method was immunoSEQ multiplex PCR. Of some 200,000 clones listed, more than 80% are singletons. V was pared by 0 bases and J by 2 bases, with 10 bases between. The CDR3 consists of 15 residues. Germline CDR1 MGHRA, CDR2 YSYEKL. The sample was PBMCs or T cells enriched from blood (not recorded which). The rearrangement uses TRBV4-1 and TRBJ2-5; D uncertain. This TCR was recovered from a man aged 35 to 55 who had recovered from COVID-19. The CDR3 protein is CASSQELTIQETQYF. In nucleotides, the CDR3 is TGCGCCAGCAGCCAAGAACTTACGATTCAAGAGACCCAGTACTTC.